These T cell receptor beta chains were read from a single sample in a study of control samples from healthy donors and cancer patients. Profiling relied on immunoSEQ multiplex PCR, and the TCRdb table lists in-frame clones only, not all of them. Of more than 30,000 clones listed, around 83% are singletons. The sequenced material came from PBMCs. These receptor sequences come from a woman aged 55-70 years with lung cancer. Both conserved end residues are part of each CDR3. A D gene is named only where the DNA matches it firmly. Expanded clones get a size class; other rows say once, few or many, or leave the size out.

j_call,v_call,d_call,clone_size,cdr3_aa,cdr3_nt
TRBJ2-7,TRBV3-1/TRBV3-2,NA,NA,CASSPDVLYEQYF,TGTGCCAGCAGTCCAGACGTTCTCTACGAGCAGTACTTC
TRBJ2-1,TRBV6-6,NA,NA,CASRDPDEQFF,TGTGCCAGCAGAGACCCCGATGAGCAGTTCTTC
TRBJ2-3,TRBV5-1,NA,once,CASSFGEKDTQYF,TGCGCCAGCAGCTTCGGGGAGAAAGATACGCAGTATTTT
TRBJ1-1,TRBV18,NA,NA,CASSPMDSLNTEAFF,TGTGCCAGCTCACCAATGGACAGTTTGAACACTGAAGCTTTCTTT
TRBJ2-7,TRBV4-3,NA,NA,CASSPSTTRPTYEQYF,TGCGCCAGCAGCCCCTCGACGACGCGCCCCACCTACGAGCAGTACTTC
TRBJ1-5,TRBV30,NA,NA,CAWSVLRGEQPQHF,TGTGCCTGGAGTGTACTGAGGGGTGAGCAGCCCCAGCATTTT
TRBJ2-2,TRBV10-2,TRBD1,NA,CASVNFGTGNTGELFF,TGCGCCAGTGTTAATTTCGGGACAGGTAACACCGGGGAGCTGTTTTTT
TRBJ2-7,TRBV6-5,NA,NA,CASSSLSLTGAEQYF,TGTGCCAGCAGCTCGCTTTCTTTGACAGGCGCCGAGCAGTACTTC
TRBJ1-5,TRBV19,NA,NA,CASSTDGDLNQPQHF,TGTGCCAGTAGTACAGACGGTGACCTTAATCAGCCCCAGCATTTT
TRBJ2-3,TRBV14,NA,NA,CASSQVDTQYF,TGTGCCAGCAGCCAAGTAGATACGCAGTATTTT
TRBJ2-5,TRBV6-5,NA,NA,CASSTAQETQYF,TGTGCCAGCTCGACAGCGCAAGAGACCCAGTACTTC
TRBJ2-5,TRBV7-6,TRBD2,NA,CASSLVGGGAYREETQYF,TGTGCCAGCAGCTTAGTCGGCGGGGGGGCCTACCGGGAAGAGACCCAGTACTTC
TRBJ2-5,TRBV7-9,NA,NA,CASSFSGPQYF,TGTGCCAGCAGCTTTTCAGGGCCCCAGTACTTC
TRBJ1-1,TRBV18,NA,NA,CASSPGTAQRSTEAFF,TGTGCCAGCTCACCAGGAACAGCCCAACGGAGCACTGAAGCTTTCTTT
TRBJ1-6,TRBV5-4,NA,NA,CASSLPSQGQNSPLHF,TGTGCCAGCAGCCTGCCGTCCCAGGGGCAGAATTCACCCCTCCACTTT
TRBJ1-1,TRBV7-8,NA,NA,CASSLETGNGGNTEAFF,TGTGCCAGCAGCTTGGAGACCGGGAACGGGGGGAACACTGAAGCTTTCTTT